This is a list of T cell receptor beta chains from one sample in a study of blood T cell repertoires in COVID-19. Using immunoSEQ multiplex PCR, the repertoire was profiled, and TCRdb retains in-frame clones only, with some absent. The sample consists of approximately 170,000 clones, about 82% of them appearing once. What was sequenced was peripheral blood. Receptor source: an elderly woman with COVID-19, enrolled during active disease. Each CDR3 is given with its conserved first and last residue. A D gene is named only where the DNA matches it firmly.

D gene	V gene	J gene	CDR3 DNA	CDR3 protein
-	TRBV6-5	TRBJ1-2	TGTGCCAGCAGGACGGGAGAGGGTAGCTACACCTTC	CASRTGEGSYTF
-	TRBV5-1	TRBJ2-7	TGCGCCAGCGGTCAAGGTCCGGGGTCCTACGAGCAGTACTTC	CASGQGPGSYEQYF
-	TRBV19	TRBJ1-2	TGTGCCAGTACCCCCACCGAAGGGAGGTATGGCTACACCTTC	CASTPTEGRYGYTF
-	TRBV28	TRBJ1-6	TGTGCCAGCAGTTTGTTACAGGTCCAATCACCCCTCCACTTT	CASSLLQVQSPLHF
-	TRBV5-4	TRBJ1-1	TGTGCCAGCAGCTTCTCCCAGGGCGGCACTGAAGCTTTCTTT	CASSFSQGGTEAFF
-	TRBV7-3	TRBJ2-4	TGTGCCAGCAGCTCCGGACAGCCTTCTTCCATTCAGTACTTC	CASSSGQPSSIQYF
-	TRBV5-4	TRBJ1-1	TGTGCCAGCAGCTTGGCGAGCGGCACTGAAGCTTTCTTT	CASSLASGTEAFF
TRBD2	TRBV7-3	TRBJ2-1	TGTGCCAGCAGCTCAAGGGAGGGGGAGCAGTTCTTC	CASSSREGEQFF
-	TRBV5-1	TRBJ2-1	TGCGCCAGCAGCTTTCTCGGCGGGGTAGACAATGAGCAGTTCTTC	CASSFLGGVDNEQFF
-	TRBV5-1	TRBJ2-2	TGCGCCTGCTTCCGGGGGAACGCGAACACCGGGGAGCTGTTTTTT	CACFRGNANTGELFF
-	TRBV2	TRBJ1-1	TGTGCCAGCGTGGCGGACAAGGTCCTCACTGAAGCTTTCTTT	CASVADKVLTEAFF
-	TRBV18	TRBJ2-1	TGTGCCAGCTCACCCCAGATCTCTTACAATGAGCAGTTCTTC	CASSPQISYNEQFF
TRBD2	TRBV11-2	TRBJ2-7	TGTGCCAGCAGCCCGCCAGCGGGGCGGGGCGGGGCCTACGAGCAGTACTTC	CASSPPAGRGGAYEQYF
TRBD1	TRBV5-1	TRBJ2-7	TGCGCCAGCTACTCCCAGGGGGCGGGAGAGCAGTACTTC	CASYSQGAGEQYF
-	TRBV19	TRBJ1-2	TGTGCCAGTAGAAATCAGGACAGATTTTCTGGCTACACCTTC	CASRNQDRFSGYTF
TRBD2	TRBV27	TRBJ2-3	TGTGCCAGCAGTTTTCGGTTAGCGGGCCCAGATACGCAGTATTTT	CASSFRLAGPDTQYF
-	TRBV2	TRBJ1-1	TGTGCCAGCAGAGAGCCCCCGCTTGAAGCTTTCTTT	CASREPPLEAFF
-	TRBV18	TRBJ1-2	TGTGCCAGCTCCGCGGGGGGGGCACGAAGTGGCTACACCTTC	CASSAGGARSGYTF